The T cell receptor (beta chain) described here comes from a study of beta chain features in type 1 diabetes. Trimming stripped 9 bases from V and 5 bases from J, with 18 bases between. The CDR3 contains 13 residues. Germline CDR1 reads SGHRS; CDR2 reads YFSETQ. For this clone: Antigen specificity is unknown.

Study-level points and caveats: In every one of the four CD4+ subsets, TCRB CDR3s were moderately but significantly shorter in Type 1 diabetes patients.

Expressed TCRB transcripts got sequenced, as all isolated RNA was reverse transcribed. TCRdb keeps only in-frame clones here, not all; method: immunoSEQ multiplex PCR. The data show nearly 700,000 clones, 13% seen once. The sequencing input was naive CD4+ T cells from blood. This TCR derives from a man aged 18-30 years with type 1 diabetes. The chain recombines TRBV5-1 with TRBJ2-7; D remains unclear. The CDR3 loop reads CATRPRPADEQYF. The CDR3 DNA reads as TGCGCCACGAGACCCCGGCCGGCGGACGAGCAGTACTTC.